The T cell receptor (beta chain) described here comes from a study of blood T cell repertoires in COVID-19. About the study: Collection of acute and convalescent COVID-19 samples took place in the United States, Italy and Spain. T cells, B-cell-depleted T cells, or PBMCs provided the cDNA or gDNA that served as material.

Trimming took off 1 base at V and 2 bases at J, with 21 bases between the two ends. CDR1 is LGHNA and CDR2 is YNFKEQ in the germline V gene. The CDR3 spans 18 residues. Original data processing: Amplified reference gene primers provided the basis for estimating nucleated cell counts. Some clones are missing from TCRdb's copy, which holds only in-frame ones; the method was immunoSEQ multiplex PCR. The V and J calls and the clone size are those of that table, but D and trimming were determined from the DNA. The table shows more than 100,000 clones, with approximately 87% occurring only once. This TCR was recovered from a man aged 50 or older with active COVID-19. The rearrangement uses TRBV4-2 and TRBJ2-7; D unresolved. Material for sequencing was peripheral blood. CDR3 loop: CASSQVPISQDPAYEQYF. The CDR3, as DNA: TGTGCCAGCAGCCAAGTTCCCATCAGTCAGGATCCGGCCTACGAGCAGTACTTC.